This TCR beta chain was sequenced during a study of PD-1 blockade in classical Hodgkin lymphoma. Study conclusions and caveats: With CD4+ cells, TCR diversity rose significantly by C4D1, but not with CD8+ cells.

The CDR3 consists of 11 residues. Germline loops: CDR1 MDHEN, CDR2 SYDVKM. Method: immunoSEQ multiplex PCR; TCRdb's copy keeps in-frame clones and lacks some. The sample holds about 47,000 clones, around 90% seen once. Concerning this clone itself: Its antigen is as yet unknown. One end of the junction is discordant with germline, which a read error may explain.

Time point: cycle 4 day 1 (C4D1), after five to seven weeks of nivolumab. Autologous stem cell transplantation was followed by relapse in every patient, and brentuximab vedotin exposure varied. Complete response, partial response or progressive disease constituted the best responses recorded. The origin of this receptor is a human donor with classical Hodgkin lymphoma. The chain employs TRBV28 and TRBJ1-2, with TRBD1 matching over 9 bases. The sequences come from peripheral blood mononuclear cells (PBMCs), collected before the fourth cycle of nivolumab. The CDR3 is CASSGGTGYEF. CDR3 nucleotide sequence: TGTGCCAGCAGTGGGGGGACAGGGTACGAGTTC.